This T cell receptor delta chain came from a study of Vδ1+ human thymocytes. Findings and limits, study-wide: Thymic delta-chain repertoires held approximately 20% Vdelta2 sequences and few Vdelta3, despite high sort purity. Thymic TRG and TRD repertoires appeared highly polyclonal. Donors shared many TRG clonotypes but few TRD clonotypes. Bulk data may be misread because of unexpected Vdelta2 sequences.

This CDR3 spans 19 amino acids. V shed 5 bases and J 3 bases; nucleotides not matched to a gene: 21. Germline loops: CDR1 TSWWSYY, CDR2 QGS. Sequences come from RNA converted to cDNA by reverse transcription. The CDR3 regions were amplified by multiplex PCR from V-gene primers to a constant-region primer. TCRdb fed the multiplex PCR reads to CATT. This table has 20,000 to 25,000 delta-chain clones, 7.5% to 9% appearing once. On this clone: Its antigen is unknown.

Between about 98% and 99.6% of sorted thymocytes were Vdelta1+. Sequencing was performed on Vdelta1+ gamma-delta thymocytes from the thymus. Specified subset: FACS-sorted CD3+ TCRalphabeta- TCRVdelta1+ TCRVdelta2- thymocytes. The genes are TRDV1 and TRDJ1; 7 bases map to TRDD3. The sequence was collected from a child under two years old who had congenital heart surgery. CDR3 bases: TGTGCTCTTGGGCCACGCCTGGGGGTACTCTACGGGGGATCCGATAAACTCATCTTT. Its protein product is CALGPRLGVLYGGSDKLIF.